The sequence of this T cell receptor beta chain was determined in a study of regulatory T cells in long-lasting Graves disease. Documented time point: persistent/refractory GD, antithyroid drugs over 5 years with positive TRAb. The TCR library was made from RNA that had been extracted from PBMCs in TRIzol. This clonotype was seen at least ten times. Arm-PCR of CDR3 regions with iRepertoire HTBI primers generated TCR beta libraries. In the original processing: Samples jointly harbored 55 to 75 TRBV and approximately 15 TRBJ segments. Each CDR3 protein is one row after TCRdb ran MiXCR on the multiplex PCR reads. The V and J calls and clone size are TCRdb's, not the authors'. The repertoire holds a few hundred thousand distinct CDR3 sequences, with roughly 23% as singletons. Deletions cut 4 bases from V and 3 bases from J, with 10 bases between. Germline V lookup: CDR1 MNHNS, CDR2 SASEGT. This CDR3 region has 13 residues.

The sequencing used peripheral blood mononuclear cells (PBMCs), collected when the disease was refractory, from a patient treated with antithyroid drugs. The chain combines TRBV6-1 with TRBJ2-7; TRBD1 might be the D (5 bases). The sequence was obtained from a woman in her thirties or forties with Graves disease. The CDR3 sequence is CASSVAGRYEQYF. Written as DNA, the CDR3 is TGTGCCAGCAGTGTGGCAGGGCGCTACGAGCAGTACTTC.